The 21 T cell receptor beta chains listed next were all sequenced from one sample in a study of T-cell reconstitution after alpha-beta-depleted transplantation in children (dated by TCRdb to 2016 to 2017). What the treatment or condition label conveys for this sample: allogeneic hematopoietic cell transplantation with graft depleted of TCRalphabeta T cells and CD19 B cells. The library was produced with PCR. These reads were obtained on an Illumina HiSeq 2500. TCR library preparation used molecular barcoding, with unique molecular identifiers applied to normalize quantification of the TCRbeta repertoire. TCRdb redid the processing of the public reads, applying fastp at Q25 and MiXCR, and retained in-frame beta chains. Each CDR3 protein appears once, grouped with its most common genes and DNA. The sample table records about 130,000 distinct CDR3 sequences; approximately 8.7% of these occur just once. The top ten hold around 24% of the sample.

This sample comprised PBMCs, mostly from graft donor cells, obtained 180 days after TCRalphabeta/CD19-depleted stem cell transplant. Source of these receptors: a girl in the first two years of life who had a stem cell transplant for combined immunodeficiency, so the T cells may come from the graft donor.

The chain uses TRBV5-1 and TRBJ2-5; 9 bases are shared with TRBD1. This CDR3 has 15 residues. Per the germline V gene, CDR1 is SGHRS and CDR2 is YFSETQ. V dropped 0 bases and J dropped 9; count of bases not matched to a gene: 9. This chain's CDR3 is CASSLAGTGRSSQYF. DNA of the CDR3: TGCGCCAGCAGCTTGGCCGGGACAGGGAGGAGTTCCCAGTACTTC.

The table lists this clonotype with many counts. Written as DNA, the CDR3 is TGCGCCAGCAGCGTCAATGTGGGCCCGAACACCGGGGAGCTGTTTTTT. Protein sequence: CASSVNVGPNTGELFF. The genes are TRBV5-1 and TRBJ2-2, with D uncertain. CDR1 is SGHRS, CDR2 YFSETQ, per germline. The V end lost 4 bases, the J end lost 0 bases, and 13 bases lay between the germline ends. CDR3 length: 16 residues.

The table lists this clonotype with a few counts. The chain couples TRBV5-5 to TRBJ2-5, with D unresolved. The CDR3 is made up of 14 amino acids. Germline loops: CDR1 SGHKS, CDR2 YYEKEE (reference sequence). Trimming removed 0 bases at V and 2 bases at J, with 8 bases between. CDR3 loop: CASSLGVTQETQYF. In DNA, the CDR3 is TGTGCCAGCAGCTTGGGCGTGACACAAGAGACCCAGTACTTC.

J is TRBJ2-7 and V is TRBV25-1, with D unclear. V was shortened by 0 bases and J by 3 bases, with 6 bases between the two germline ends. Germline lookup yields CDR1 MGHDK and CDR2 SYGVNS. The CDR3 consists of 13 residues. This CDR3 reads CASSEYGSYEQYF. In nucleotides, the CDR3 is TGTGCCAGCAGTGAATACGGCAGCTACGAGCAGTACTTC.

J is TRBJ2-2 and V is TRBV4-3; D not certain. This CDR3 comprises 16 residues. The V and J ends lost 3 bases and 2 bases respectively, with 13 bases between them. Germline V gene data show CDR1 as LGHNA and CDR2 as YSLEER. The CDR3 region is CASSQTRALNTGELFF. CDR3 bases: TGCGCCAGCAGCCAGACAAGGGCCTTAAACACCGGGGAGCTGTTTTTT.

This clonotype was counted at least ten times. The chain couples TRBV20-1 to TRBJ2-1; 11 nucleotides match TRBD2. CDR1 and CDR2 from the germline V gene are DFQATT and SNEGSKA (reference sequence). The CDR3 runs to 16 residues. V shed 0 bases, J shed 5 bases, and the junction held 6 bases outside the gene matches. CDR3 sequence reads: CSARDPLAGDNNEQFF. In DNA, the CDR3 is TGCAGTGCTAGAGATCCACTAGCGGGAGACAACAATGAGCAGTTCTTC.

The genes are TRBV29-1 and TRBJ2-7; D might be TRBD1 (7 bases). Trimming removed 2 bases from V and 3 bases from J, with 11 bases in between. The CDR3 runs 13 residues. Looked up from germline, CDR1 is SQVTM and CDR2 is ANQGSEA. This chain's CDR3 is CSVERQGGYEQYF. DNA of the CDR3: TGCAGCGTTGAAAGGCAGGGGGGCTACGAGCAGTACTTC.

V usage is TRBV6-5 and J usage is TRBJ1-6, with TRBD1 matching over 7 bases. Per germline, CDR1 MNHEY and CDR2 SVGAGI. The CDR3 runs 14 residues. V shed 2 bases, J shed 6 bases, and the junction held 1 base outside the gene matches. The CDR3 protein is CASSYNRGNSPLHF. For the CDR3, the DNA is TGTGCCAGCAGTTACAACAGGGGTAATTCACCCCTCCACTTT.

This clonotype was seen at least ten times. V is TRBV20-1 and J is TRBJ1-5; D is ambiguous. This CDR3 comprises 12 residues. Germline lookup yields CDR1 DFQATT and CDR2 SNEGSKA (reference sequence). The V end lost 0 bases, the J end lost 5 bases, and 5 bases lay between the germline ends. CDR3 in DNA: TGCAGTGCTAGAGATGGCGATCAGCCCCAGCATTTT. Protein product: CSARDGDQPQHF.

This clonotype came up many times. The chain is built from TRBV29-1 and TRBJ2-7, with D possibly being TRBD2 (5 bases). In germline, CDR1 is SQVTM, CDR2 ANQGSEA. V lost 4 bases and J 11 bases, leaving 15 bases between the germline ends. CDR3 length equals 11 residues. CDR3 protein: CSVGGGPKEYF. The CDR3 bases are TGCAGCGTTGGAGGCGGGCCCAAAGAGTACTTC.

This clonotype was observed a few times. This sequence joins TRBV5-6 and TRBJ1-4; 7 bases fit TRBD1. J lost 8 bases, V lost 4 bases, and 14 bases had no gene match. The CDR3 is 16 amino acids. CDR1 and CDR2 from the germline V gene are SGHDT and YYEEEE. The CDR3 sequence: CASSDMGGTVVEKLFF. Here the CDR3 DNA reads TGTGCCAGCAGCGATATGGGGGGGACAGTAGTAGAAAAACTGTTTTTT.

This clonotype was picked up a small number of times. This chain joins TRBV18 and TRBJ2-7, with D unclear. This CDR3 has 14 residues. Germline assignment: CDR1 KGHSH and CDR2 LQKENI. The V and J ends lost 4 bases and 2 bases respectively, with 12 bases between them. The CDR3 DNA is TGTGCCAGCTCACAAAACACGCCCCCCTACGAGCAGTACTTC. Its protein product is CASSQNTPPYEQYF.

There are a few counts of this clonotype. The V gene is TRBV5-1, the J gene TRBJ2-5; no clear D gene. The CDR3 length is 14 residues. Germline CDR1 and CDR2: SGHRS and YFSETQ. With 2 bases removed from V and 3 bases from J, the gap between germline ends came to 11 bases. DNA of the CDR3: TGCGCCAGCAGCTTTAGAGGCGAAAAAGAGACCCAGTACTTC. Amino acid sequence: CASSFRGEKETQYF.

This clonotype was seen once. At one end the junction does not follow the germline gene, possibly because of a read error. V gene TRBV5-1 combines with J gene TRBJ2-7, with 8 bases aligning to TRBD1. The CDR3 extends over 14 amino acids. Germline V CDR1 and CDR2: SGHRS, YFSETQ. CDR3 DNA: TGCGCCAGCAGGCCAAATCCAGGGGGCGACGACCAGTACTTC. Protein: CASRPNPGGDDQYF.

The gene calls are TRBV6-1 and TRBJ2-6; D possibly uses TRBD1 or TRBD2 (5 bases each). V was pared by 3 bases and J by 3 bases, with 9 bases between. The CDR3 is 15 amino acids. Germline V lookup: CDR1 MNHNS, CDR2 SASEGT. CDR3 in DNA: TGTGCCAGCAGTGAGAAGGGGAGTGGGGCCAACGTCCTGACTTTC. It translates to CASSEKGSGANVLTF.

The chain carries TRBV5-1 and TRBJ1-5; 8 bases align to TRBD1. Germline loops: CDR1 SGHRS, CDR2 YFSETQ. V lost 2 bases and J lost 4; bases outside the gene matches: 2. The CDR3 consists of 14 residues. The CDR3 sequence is CASSLGTGNQPQHF. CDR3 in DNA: TGCGCCAGCAGCTTAGGGACAGGAAATCAGCCCCAGCATTTT.

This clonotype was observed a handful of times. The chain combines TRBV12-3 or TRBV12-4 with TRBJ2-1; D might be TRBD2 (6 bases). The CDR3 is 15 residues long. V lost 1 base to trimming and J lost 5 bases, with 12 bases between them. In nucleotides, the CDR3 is TGTGCCAGCAGTTTAGGTGGGAGGAGGGACAATGAGCAGTTCTTC. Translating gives CASSLGGRRDNEQFF.

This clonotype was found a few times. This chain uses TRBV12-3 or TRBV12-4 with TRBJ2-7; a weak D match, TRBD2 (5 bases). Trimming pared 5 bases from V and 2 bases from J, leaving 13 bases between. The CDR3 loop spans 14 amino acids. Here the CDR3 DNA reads TGTGCCAGCAGTCCCCCCTCCGGGACCTACGAGCAGTACTTC. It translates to CASSPPSGTYEQYF.

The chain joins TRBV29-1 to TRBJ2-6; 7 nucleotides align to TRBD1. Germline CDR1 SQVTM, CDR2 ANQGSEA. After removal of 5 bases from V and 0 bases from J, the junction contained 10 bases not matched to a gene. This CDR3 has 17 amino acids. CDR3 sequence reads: CSVLHRGTSSGANVLTF. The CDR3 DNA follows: TGCAGCGTTCTACACAGGGGAACTTCCTCTGGGGCCAACGTCCTGACTTTC.

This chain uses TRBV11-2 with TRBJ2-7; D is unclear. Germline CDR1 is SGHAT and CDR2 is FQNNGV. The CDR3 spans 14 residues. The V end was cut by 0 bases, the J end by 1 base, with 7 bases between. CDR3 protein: CASSLDLVSYEQYF. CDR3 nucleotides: TGTGCCAGCAGCTTAGATCTAGTTTCCTACGAGCAGTACTTC.

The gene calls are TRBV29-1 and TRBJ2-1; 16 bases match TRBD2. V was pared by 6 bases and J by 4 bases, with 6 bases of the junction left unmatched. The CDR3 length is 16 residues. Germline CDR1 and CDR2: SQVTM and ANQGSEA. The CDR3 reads CSVTGTSGRGYNEQFF. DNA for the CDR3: TGCAGCGTGACCGGGACTAGCGGGAGGGGTTACAATGAGCAGTTCTTC.